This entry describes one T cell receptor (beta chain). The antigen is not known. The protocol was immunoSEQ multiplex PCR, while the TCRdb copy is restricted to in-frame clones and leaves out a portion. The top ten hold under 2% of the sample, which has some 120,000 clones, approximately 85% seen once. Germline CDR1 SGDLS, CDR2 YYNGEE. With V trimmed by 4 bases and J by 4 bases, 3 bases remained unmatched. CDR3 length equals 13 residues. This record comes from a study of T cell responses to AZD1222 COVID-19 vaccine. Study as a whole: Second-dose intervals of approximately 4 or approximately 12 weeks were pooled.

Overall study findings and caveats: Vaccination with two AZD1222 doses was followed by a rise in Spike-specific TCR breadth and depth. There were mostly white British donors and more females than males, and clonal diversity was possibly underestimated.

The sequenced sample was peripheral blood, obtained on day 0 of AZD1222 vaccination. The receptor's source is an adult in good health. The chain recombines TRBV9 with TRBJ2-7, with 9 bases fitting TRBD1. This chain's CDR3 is CASSMDRGYEQYF. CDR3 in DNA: TGTGCCAGCAGCATGGACAGGGGTTACGAGCAGTACTTC.